This T cell receptor beta chain was obtained from a study of blood T cell repertoires in COVID-19. About the research overall: Nucleic acid was either cDNA or gDNA, and it came from T cells, B-cell-depleted T cells, or PBMCs.

Those enrolled in Seattle joined during active infection and were followed longitudinally afterward. Using immunoSEQ multiplex PCR, the repertoire was profiled, and TCRdb retains in-frame clones only, with some absent. The sample has 50,000 or so clones, approximately 93% seen once. Germline CDR1 MDHEN, CDR2 SYDVKM. Germline trimming cut 8 bases from V and 10 bases from J; bases unmatched to any gene: 7. The CDR3 sequence is 12 residues long. This receptor was obtained from a man in his 60s with COVID-19, enrolled during active disease. Sequencing used peripheral blood. The chain combines TRBV28 with TRBJ1-4; TRBD1 matches 7 bases. The CDR3 region is CASRQGSGKLFF. The CDR3 nucleotides are TGTGCCAGCCGACAGGGAAGTGGAAAACTGTTTTTT.